This T cell receptor beta chain is drawn from a study of T-cell memory formation after mild COVID-19. Study observations and caveats: Whether day 37 second-wave clones are SARS-CoV-2-specific was not confirmed. CD4+ contracting clones were mainly CM and EM; CD8+ ones, EMRA.

Germline CDR1 is KGHSH and CDR2 is LQKENI. V shed 2 bases and J 7 bases; nucleotides not matched to a gene: 6. This CDR3 has 14 residues. This clonotype was observed a few times. Its antigen is not known. Amplification by 5'RACE using constant-segment primers produced TCR alpha and TCR beta cDNA libraries that carried sample barcodes and UMIs. MiXCR, applied by TCRdb to the 5' RACE reads, yields one record per CDR3 protein. Among 140,000 or so distinct CDR3 sequences listed, 15% to 20% were seen once. The sample taken for sequencing was PBMCs or a T cell subset sorted from them (not recorded which). The TCR comes from an adult woman who had mild COVID-19 (a few samples of this study predate the infection). Cell type and time point are not known. The chain employs TRBV18 and TRBJ1-2; 8 nucleotides line up with TRBD1. The CDR3, as DNA: TGTGCCAGCTCACCATCCGGACAGGGTGGTGGCTACACCTTC. Amino acid sequence: CASSPSGQGGGYTF. Combining the CDR3 with reference TRBV18 and TRBJ1-2 gives the whole variable domain NAGVMQNPRHLVRRRGQEARLRCSPMKGHSHVYWYRQLPEEGLKFMVYLQKENIIDESGMPKERFSAEFPKEGPSILRIQQVVRGDSAAYFCASSPSGQGGGYTFGSGTRLTVV.